A single sample gave rise to the 23 T cell receptor beta chains below, sequenced in a study of neurological immune-mediated disorders. TCRdb reprocessed the 5' RACE reads with MiXCR, giving one entry per CDR3 protein. The sample lists more than 50,000 distinct CDR3 sequences; around 24% were seen once. Sample time point: technical triplicate 2. Sequenced sample: PBMCs. The receptors stem from a man in his sixties with HTLV-1-associated myelopathy (HAM/TSP).

This clonotype was detected many times. The V and J genes are TRBV5-1 and TRBJ1-2; D possibly corresponds to TRBD1 (6 bases). Trimming removed 0 bases at V and 5 bases at J, with 17 bases between. The CDR3 length is 16 residues. CDR1 SGHRS and CDR2 YFSETQ come from the germline V gene. CDR3 DNA: TGCGCCAGCAGCTTGGGAGCTGGGGGCGATGTGTATGGCTACACCTTC. This sequence encodes CASSLGAGGDVYGYTF.

This clonotype was seen just once. The V gene is TRBV27, the J gene TRBJ1-4, with 7 positions matching TRBD1. The CDR3 covers 15 residues. The germline V gene has CDR1 MNHEY and CDR2 SMNVEV (reference sequence). After removal of 7 bases from V and 0 bases from J, the junction contained 5 bases not matched to a gene. The CDR3 region has the DNA TGTGCCAGCATGCCCCAGGGGGCAACTAATGAAAAACTGTTTTTT. This translates into CASMPQGATNEKLFF.

This clonotype was counted many times. The rearrangement links TRBV4-2 to TRBJ2-1, with 11 bases that match TRBD2. Germline V gene data show CDR1 as LGHNA and CDR2 as YNFKEQ. The CDR3 consists of 16 residues. The V gene end was trimmed by 4 bases and the J gene end by 2 bases; junction bases not matched to a gene: 4. The CDR3 bases are TGTGCCAGCAGCCGGCAGACTAGCGGGGCCTACAATGAGCAGTTCTTC. Translating gives CASSRQTSGAYNEQFF.

This clonotype appeared many times. CDR3 loop: CASSDPGGPETQYF. The CDR3, as DNA: TGTGCCAGCAGTGACCCGGGAGGGCCAGAGACCCAGTACTTC. The chain couples TRBV25-1 to TRBJ2-5; 8 bases match TRBD2. V shed 3 bases, J shed 4 bases, and the junction held 4 bases outside the gene matches. The germline gives CDR1 MGHDK, CDR2 SYGVNS. This CDR3 comprises 14 residues.

This chain joins TRBV7-2 and TRBJ2-3; D is unclear. V lost 4 bases and J 6 bases, leaving 8 bases between the germline ends. There are 12 residues in the CDR3. The germline CDR1 and CDR2 sequences are SGHTA and FQGNSA. CDR3 sequence reads: CASSSFKDTQYF. The DNA of the CDR3 is TGTGCCAGCAGCTCTTTTAAGGATACGCAGTATTTT.

The sample holds many counts of this clonotype. The chain carries TRBV28 and TRBJ1-5, with D tentatively TRBD1 (5 bases). The V end was cut by 3 bases, the J end by 12 bases, with 18 bases between. There are 14 residues in the CDR3. Germline assignment: CDR1 MDHEN and CDR2 SYDVKM. The CDR3 loop is CASSFMYRRTDQHF. For the CDR3, the DNA is TGTGCCAGCAGTTTCATGTACAGGCGTACCGACCAGCATTTT. The full variable domain, in which reference TRBV28 and TRBJ1-5 provide the parts outside the CDR3, is DVKVTQSSRYLVKRTGEKVFLECVQDMDHENMFWYRQDPGLGLRLIYFSYDVKMKEKGDIPEGYSVSREKKERFSLILESASTNQTSMYLCASSFMYRRTDQHFGDGTRLSIL.

In its sample, this clonotype was seen many times. This chain connects TRBV11-3 to TRBJ2-3; 8 positions match TRBD2. The junction had 7 bases not matched to a gene; V was cut back by 7 bases and J by 4 bases. The CDR3 totals 14 residues. Germline V gene data show CDR1 as SGHNT and CDR2 as YENEEA. Here the CDR3 DNA reads TGTGCCAGCACCCTGACTAGCGATGCAGATACGCAGTATTTT. Its protein is CASTLTSDADTQYF.

At least ten counts were recorded for this clonotype. The V call is TRBV21-1, the J call TRBJ1-5; TRBD1, the D gene given by the table, was not confirmed from the DNA. TRBV21-1 is designated a pseudogene. The length of the CDR3 is 16 residues. As DNA, the CDR3 is TGTGCCAGCAGCAACTTCCGGGACAGTTACTATCAGCCCCAGCATTTT. Its protein is CASSNFRDSYYQPQHF.

This clonotype was counted ten times or more. The chain links TRBV15 to TRBJ1-5; tentative D call: TRBD1 (5 bases). This CDR3 is built from 14 residues. Between the trimmed V and J ends, which lost 3 bases and 9 bases, there was a span of 15 bases. The V gene's germline CDR1 is LNHNV and CDR2 YYDKDF (reference sequence). The CDR3 coding sequence is TGTGCCACCAGCAGGGGACGCAGGGAGGGGCCCCAGCATTTT. The encoded protein is CATSRGRREGPQHF.

The chain uses TRBV5-1 and TRBJ2-7; tentatively, D is TRBD1 or TRBD2 (6 bases each). CDR1 SGHRS and CDR2 YFSETQ come from the germline V gene. Trimming took off 4 bases at V and 6 bases at J, with 17 bases between the two ends. The CDR3 is 14 residues long. For the CDR3, the DNA is TGCGCCAGCAGCGCGGTGGGGGGCTCGTTCGAGCAGTACTTC. The encoded protein is CASSAVGGSFEQYF.

As for this clonotype: Without the conserved terminal phenylalanine or tryptophan, this CDR3 likely stems from a read error. This chain connects TRBV2 to TRBJ2-1, with 9 positions matching TRBD1. The CDR3 has 15 residues. Trimming removed 6 bases from V and 3 bases from J; junction bases left unmatched: 6. Looked up from germline, CDR1 is SNHLY and CDR2 is FYNNEI. CDR3 nucleotides: TGTGCCAGCAGAACACAGGGGGCAGGCTACAATGAGCAGTTCTCC. Amino acid sequence: CASRTQGAGYNEQFS.

This clonotype showed up many times. The J gene is TRBJ2-1, the V gene TRBV20-1; no clear D. Trimming removed 5 bases at V and 8 bases at J, with 22 bases between. This CDR3 region has 15 residues. From germline, CDR1 is DFQATT and CDR2 SNEGSKA (reference sequence). The CDR3 spells CSAQGPPPEFDEQFF. In DNA form, the CDR3 reads TGCAGTGCTCAAGGCCCCCCCCCCGAGTTCGATGAGCAGTTCTTC.

This clonotype was counted at least ten times. V gene TRBV9 combines with J gene TRBJ2-4; D remains unclear. This CDR3 region has 14 residues. Germline-derived CDR1 and CDR2 are SGDLS and YYNGEE. V was clipped by 0 bases and J by 0 bases, with 4 bases between them. CDR3 nucleotide sequence: TGTGCCAGCAGCGTAGGGGAAGCCAAAAACATTCAGTACTTC. It specifies CASSVGEAKNIQYF.

This clonotype was seen many times. V usage is TRBV29-1 and J usage is TRBJ1-2; D is perhaps TRBD1 (5 bases). The CDR3 is 11 residues long. Deletions cut 6 bases from V and 8 bases from J, with 13 bases between. Germline CDR1 reads SQVTM; CDR2 reads ANQGSEA. CDR3 sequence reads: CSVTVGGGYTF. CDR3 in DNA: TGCAGCGTGACAGTCGGAGGGGGCTACACCTTC.

This clonotype was counted many times. The chain is built from TRBV12-3 or TRBV12-4 and TRBJ2-3; weak D call: TRBD2 (5 bases). This CDR3 has 14 amino acids. V lost 5 bases to trimming and J lost 7 bases, with 16 bases between them. The CDR3 bases are TGTGCCAGCAGTGTGGACTTAATGGGTAATACGCAGTATTTT. Translated: CASSVDLMGNTQYF.

The chain recombines TRBV9 with TRBJ2-7; TRBD1 might be the D (6 bases). Germline V gives CDR1 SGDLS, CDR2 YYNGEE. V was clipped by 0 bases and J by 6 bases, with 10 bases between them. The CDR3 sequence is 13 residues long. CDR3 nucleotides: TGTGCCAGCAGCGTAGACAGGGTGAGCGAGCAGTACTTC. This encodes CASSVDRVSEQYF.

This clonotype was picked up many times. The V call is TRBV2, the J call TRBJ2-1; D is unclear. Trimming shortened V by 6 bases and J by 6 bases, and 15 bases separated the two germline ends. CDR1 and CDR2 from the germline V gene are SNHLY and FYNNEI. This CDR3 spans 14 amino acids. The CDR3 nucleotides are TGTGCCAGCAGAGAAAGGGTACAGTCCAATGAGCAGTTCTTC. Protein: CASRERVQSNEQFF. Combining the CDR3 with reference TRBV2 and TRBJ2-1 gives the whole variable domain EPEVTQTPSHQVTQMGQEVILRCVPISNHLYFYWYRQILGQKVEFLVSFYNNEISEKSEIFDDQFSVERPDGSNFTLKIRSTKLEDSAMYFCASRERVQSNEQFFGPGTRLTVL.

J is TRBJ1-1 and V is TRBV20-1, with unresolved D. Germline V gene data show CDR1 as DFQATT and CDR2 as SNEGSKA (reference sequence). V was shortened by 3 bases and J by 8 bases, with 10 bases between the two germline ends. The CDR3 is 11 residues long. The CDR3 nucleotides are TGCAGTGCTAGTAGCGGACGGGAAGCTTTCTTT. Translation gives CSASSGREAFF.

This clonotype has at least ten counts. The J gene is TRBJ2-3, the V gene TRBV20-1, with D possibly being TRBD2 (7 bases). Germline loops: CDR1 DFQATT, CDR2 SNEGSKA (reference sequence). V lost 6 bases and J 2 bases, leaving 15 bases between the germline ends. This CDR3 spans 14 amino acids. The CDR3 loop reads CSAILRGLTDTQYF. In DNA, the CDR3 is TGCAGTGCCATCCTGCGGGGGCTCACAGATACGCAGTATTTT.

This clonotype appeared many times. The J gene is TRBJ1-6, the V gene TRBV6-5, with D tentatively TRBD1 (5 bases). The V end lost 8 bases, the J end lost 4 bases, and 9 bases lay between the germline ends. CDR1 and CDR2 (germline): MNHEY, SVGAGI. The CDR3 totals 13 residues. The CDR3 coding sequence is TGTGCCAGCGGGGCGGAGTATAATTCACCCCTCCACTTT. It encodes CASGAEYNSPLHF.

This clonotype appeared many times. The V and J genes are TRBV7-8 and TRBJ1-5; weak D call: TRBD1 (6 bases). Germline CDR1 SGHVS, CDR2 FQNEAQ. Trimming pared 4 bases from V and 9 bases from J, leaving 16 bases between. CDR3 size: 14 residues. The CDR3 region is CASSSTGNVRPQHF. CDR3 DNA: TGTGCCAGCAGCTCGACAGGAAACGTGCGGCCCCAGCATTTT.

The chain joins TRBV6-6 to TRBJ1-5; D is perhaps TRBD1 (6 bases). The germline V and J ends were trimmed by 4 bases and 0 bases, with 19 bases remaining between them. Germline V gives CDR1 MNHNY, CDR2 SVGAGI (reference sequence). CDR3 length: 18 amino acids. CDR3 sequence (DNA): TGTGCCAGCAGTTTGGGTAGGGGGGGGGATTATAGCAATCAGCCCCAGCATTTT. Residues: CASSLGRGGDYSNQPQHF.

This clonotype has at least ten counts. The V and J genes are TRBV5-1 and TRBJ1-2; 8 positions agree with TRBD1. This CDR3 has 20 residues. J gave up 1 base and V 0 bases, and 17 bases lay outside the gene matches. Germline V lookup: CDR1 SGHRS, CDR2 YFSETQ. The CDR3 is CASSLAGPRPSTGVNYGYTF. The CDR3 nucleotides read TGCGCCAGCAGCTTGGCTGGGCCAAGACCCTCGACAGGGGTTAACTATGGCTACACCTTC. Using reference TRBV5-1 and TRBJ1-2 for the parts outside the CDR3, the full variable domain is KAGVTQTPRYLIKTRGQQVTLSCSPISGHRSVSWYQQTPGQGLQFLFEYFSETQRNKGNFPGRFSGRQFSNSRSEMNVSTLELGDSALYLCASSLAGPRPSTGVNYGYTFGSGTRLTVV.